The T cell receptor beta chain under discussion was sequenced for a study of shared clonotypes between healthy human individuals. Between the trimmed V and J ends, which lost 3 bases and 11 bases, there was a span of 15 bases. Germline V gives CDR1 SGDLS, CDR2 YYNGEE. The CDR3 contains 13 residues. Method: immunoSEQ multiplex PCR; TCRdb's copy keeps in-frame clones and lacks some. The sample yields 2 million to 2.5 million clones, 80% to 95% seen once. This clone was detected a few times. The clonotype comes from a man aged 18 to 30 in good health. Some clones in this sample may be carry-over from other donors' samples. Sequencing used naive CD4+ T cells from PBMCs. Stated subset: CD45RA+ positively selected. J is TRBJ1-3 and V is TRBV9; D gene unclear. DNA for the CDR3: TGTGCCAGCAGCGCAGATTCGGCCTTCCCCATATATTTT. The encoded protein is CASSADSAFPIYF. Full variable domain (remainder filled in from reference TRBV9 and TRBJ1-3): DSGVTQTPKHLITATGQRVTLRCSPRSGDLSVYWYQQSLDQGLQFLIQYYNGEERAKGNILERFSAQQFPDLHSELNLSSLELGDSALYFCASSADSAFPIYFGEGSWLTVV.